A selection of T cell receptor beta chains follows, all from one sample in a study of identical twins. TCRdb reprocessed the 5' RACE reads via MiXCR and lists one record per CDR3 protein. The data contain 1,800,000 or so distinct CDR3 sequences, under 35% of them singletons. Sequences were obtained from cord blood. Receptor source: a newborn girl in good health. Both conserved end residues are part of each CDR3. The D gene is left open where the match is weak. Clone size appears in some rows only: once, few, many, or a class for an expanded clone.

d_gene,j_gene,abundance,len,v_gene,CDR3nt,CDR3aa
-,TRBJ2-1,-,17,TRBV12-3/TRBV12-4,TGTGCCAGCAGTTTAGTCCAACAGAGTAGGGCCTACAATGAGCAGTTCTTC,CASSLVQQSRAYNEQFF
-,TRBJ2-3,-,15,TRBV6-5,TGTGCCAGCAGTTACTCGGGGGCGGGGGCAGATACGCAGTATTTT,CASSYSGAGADTQYF
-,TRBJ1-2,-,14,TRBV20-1,TGCAGTGCACAACAGGGAGGGCGCGGCTATGGCTACACCTTC,CSAQQGGRGYGYTF
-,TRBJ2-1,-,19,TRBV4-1,TGCGCCTACGCAGGGAGCATCCCTGGTAGAAGGGGGTCCTACAATGAGCAGTTCTTC,CAYAGSIPGRRGSYNEQFF
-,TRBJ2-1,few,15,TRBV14,TGTGCCAGCAGCCAACAGAATTGGGTTTACAATGAGCAGTTCTTC,CASSQQNWVYNEQFF
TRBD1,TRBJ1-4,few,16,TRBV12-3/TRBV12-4,TGTGCCAGCAGTCCCGGGACAGGGGCTAGAAATGAAAAACTGTTTTTT,CASSPGTGARNEKLFF
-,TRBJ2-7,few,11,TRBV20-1,TGCAGTGCCCTCGGACAGTACGAGCAGTACTTC,CSALGQYEQYF
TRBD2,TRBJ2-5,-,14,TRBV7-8,TGTGCCAGCAGGAAGAGCGGGACTGAGAAGACCCAGTACTTC,CASRKSGTEKTQYF
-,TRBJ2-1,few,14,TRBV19,TGTGCCAGTAGTAATATCGATAGTACCCATGAGCAGTTCTTC,CASSNIDSTHEQFF
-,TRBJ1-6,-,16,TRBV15,TGTGCCACCAGCAGGCGGTACCCAGCAAATAATTCACCCCTCCACTTT,CATSRRYPANNSPLHF
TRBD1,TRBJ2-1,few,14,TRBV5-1,TGCGCCAGCAGCTTATTCGACAGGGGGGATGAGCAGTTCTTC,CASSLFDRGDEQFF
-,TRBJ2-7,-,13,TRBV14,TGTGCCAGCAGCCCGGGACTGCCGTGGGAGCAGTACTTC,CASSPGLPWEQYF
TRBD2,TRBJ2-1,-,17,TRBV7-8,TGTGCCAGCAGCTTTCGAATAGCGGGAGGGTCCTACAATGAGCAGTTCTTC,CASSFRIAGGSYNEQFF
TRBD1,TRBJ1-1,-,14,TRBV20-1,TGCAGTGCTAGTATAGGGGGCGCGGGTTCTGAAGCTTTCTTT,CSASIGGAGSEAFF
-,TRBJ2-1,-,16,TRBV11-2,TGTGCCAGCACCTATTATTGGGGGGGGGCCTCGGATGAGCAGTTCTTC,CASTYYWGGASDEQFF
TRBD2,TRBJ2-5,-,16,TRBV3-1,TGTGCCAGCAGCACCCGACTAGCGGGAGTGGAGGGGACCCAGTACTTC,CASSTRLAGVEGTQYF
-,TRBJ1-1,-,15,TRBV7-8,TGTGCCAGCAGCTTATTTGACAGCGGGGGCACTGAAGCTTTCTTT,CASSLFDSGGTEAFF
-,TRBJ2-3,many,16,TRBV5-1,TGCGCCAGCAGCTTGGCGGGACCCAACTATTGGGATACGCAGTATTTT,CASSLAGPNYWDTQYF
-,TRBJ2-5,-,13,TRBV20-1,TGCAGTGCTCATGACAGGTCTGGGAGGACCCAGTACTTC,CSAHDRSGRTQYF
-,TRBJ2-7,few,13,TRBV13,TGTGCCAGCGGCAGCTTGAGCTCCTACGAGCAGTACTTC,CASGSLSSYEQYF
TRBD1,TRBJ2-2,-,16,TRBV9,TGTGCCAGCAGCGTAGCTTTGACAGGGACCACCGGGGAGCTGTTTTTT,CASSVALTGTTGELFF
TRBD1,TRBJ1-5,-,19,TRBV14,TGTGCTAGCAGCCAAGATCGACAGGGACAGGGGGCCCAAAATCAGCCCCAGCATTTT,CASSQDRQGQGAQNQPQHF
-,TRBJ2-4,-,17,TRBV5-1,TGCGCCAGCAGCTTGGCGGAAGGCAAGAAAGCCAAAAACATTCAGTACTTC,CASSLAEGKKAKNIQYF
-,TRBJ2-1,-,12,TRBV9,TGTGCCAGCAGCGTAACGGGAGAGACCCAGTTCTTC,CASSVTGETQFF
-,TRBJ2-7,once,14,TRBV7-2,TGTGCCAGCAGCTTGACTAGATTGGTTGACGAGCAGTACTTC,CASSLTRLVDEQYF
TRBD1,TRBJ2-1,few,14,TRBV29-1,TGCAGCGTTTGGACAGGGAGATCATACAATGAGCAGTTCTTC,CSVWTGRSYNEQFF
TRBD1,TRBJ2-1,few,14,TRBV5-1,TGCGCCAGCGGTGGACAGGGTTTTTCGCATGAGCAGTTCTTC,CASGGQGFSHEQFF
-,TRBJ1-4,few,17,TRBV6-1,TGTGCCAGCGGCCAAAGCCAAACAGGCCCAACTAATGAAAAACTGTTTTTT,CASGQSQTGPTNEKLFF
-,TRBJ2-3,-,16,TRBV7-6,TGTGCCAGCAGCCCCCGGGTAGCAGCCAGCACAGATACGCAGTATTTT,CASSPRVAASTDTQYF
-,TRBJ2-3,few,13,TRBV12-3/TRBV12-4,TGTGCCAGCAGCCCGATGACTAGTGATACGCAGTATTTT,CASSPMTSDTQYF
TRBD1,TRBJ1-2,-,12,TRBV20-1,TGCAGTGCTAGGGACAGGTGGGGGGGCTACACCTTC,CSARDRWGGYTF
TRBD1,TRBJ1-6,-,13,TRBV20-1,TGCAGTGCTAGCGACAGGGCGTTCTCACCCCTCCACTTT,CSASDRAFSPLHF
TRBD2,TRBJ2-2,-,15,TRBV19,TGTGCCAGTAGTATCGCCGGGACTAGACCCGGGGAGCTGTTTTTT,CASSIAGTRPGELFF
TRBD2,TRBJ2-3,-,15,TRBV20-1,TGCAGTGATAGAGATCTAGCGGGAGTTACAGATACGCAGTATTTT,CSDRDLAGVTDTQYF
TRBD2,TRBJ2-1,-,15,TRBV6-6,TGTGCCAGCAGTTCCCTTCGGGAGGGCCAGGGTAGGCAGTTCTTC,CASSSLREGQGRQFF
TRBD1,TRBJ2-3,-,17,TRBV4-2,TGTGCCAGCAGCCTGTTGCCGTCCGGGACAGGCAAAGATACGCAGTATTTT,CASSLLPSGTGKDTQYF
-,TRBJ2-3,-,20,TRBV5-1,TGCGCCAGCAGCTATTTTTACTACCCCACAAATAGCGGAAACACAGATACGCAGTATTTT,CASSYFYYPTNSGNTDTQYF
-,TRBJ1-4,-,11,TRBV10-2,TGCGCCAGCGAGGACGGTGAAAAACTGTTTTTT,CASEDGEKLFF
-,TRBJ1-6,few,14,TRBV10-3,TGTGCCATCAGCGAAAGCCACAGGGATTCACCCCCCCACTTT,CAISESHRDSPPHF
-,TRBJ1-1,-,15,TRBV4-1,TGCGCCAGCAGCCAAGATCCGTCCCCACGGAGCGAAGCTTTCTTT,CASSQDPSPRSEAFF
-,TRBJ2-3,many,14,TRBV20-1,TGCAGTGCTAGAGATCTCCTTAGCACAGATACGCAGTATTTT,CSARDLLSTDTQYF
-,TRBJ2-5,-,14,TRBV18,TGTACCAGCTCACCCAGGCAGGGTCCGGAGACCCAGTACTTC,CTSSPRQGPETQYF
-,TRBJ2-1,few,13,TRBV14,TGTGCCAGCAGCCCACATGGAGACAATGAGCAGTTCTTC,CASSPHGDNEQFF
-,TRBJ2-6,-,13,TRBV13,TGTGCCAGCAACAGGGCCAGGGCCAACGTCCTGACTTTC,CASNRARANVLTF
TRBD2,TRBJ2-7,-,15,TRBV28,TGTGCCAGCAGTTTGGGAGGGAGCCAATCCTACGAGCAGTACTTC,CASSLGGSQSYEQYF
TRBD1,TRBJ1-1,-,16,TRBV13,TGTGCCAGCAGCTCCTCCTTATCCTCAGGGGGCACTGAAGCTTTCTTT,CASSSSLSSGGTEAFF
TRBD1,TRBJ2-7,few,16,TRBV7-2,TGTGCCAGCAGCTTAGTGGGGACAGTGGTCACCTACGAGCAGTACTTC,CASSLVGTVVTYEQYF
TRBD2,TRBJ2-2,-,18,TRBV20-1,TGCAGTGCTAGAGCCAGAGCGGGGGGTCTCCTAAACACCGGGGAGCTGTTTTTT,CSARARAGGLLNTGELFF
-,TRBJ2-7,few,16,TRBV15,TGTGCCACCAGCAGAGCTGGTAGCGGACCCAACAATGAGCAGTACTTC,CATSRAGSGPNNEQYF
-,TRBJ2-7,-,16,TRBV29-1,TGCAGCAAGAGGGTGGTCCTCCGGACGGGGGACTCCGAGCAGTACTTC,CSKRVVLRTGDSEQYF
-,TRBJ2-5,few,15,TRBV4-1,TGCGCCAGCAGCCAACAGGGCTCCTCTCGGGAGACCCAGTACTTC,CASSQQGSSRETQYF
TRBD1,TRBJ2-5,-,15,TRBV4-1,TGCGCCAGCAGCTACGGACAGGGCCTGGGAGAGACCCAGTACTTC,CASSYGQGLGETQYF